This T cell receptor (beta chain) stems from a study of CD8+CD57+ T cells in acquired aplastic anemia. Genomic DNA served as template for TCR beta VDJ and CDR3 profiling. TCRdb fed the reads into MiXCR, producing one record per CDR3 protein. The table includes 210,000 or so distinct CDR3 sequences, roughly 50% detected once. Previously, flow cytometry had revealed CD8+CD57+ cell expansion in the patients chosen for sequencing. The CDR3 loop spans 16 amino acids. With 3 bases clipped from V and 6 bases from J, the junction kept 11 bases outside the gene matches. The sample holds many counts of this clonotype.

This clonotype was obtained from a human donor with aplastic anemia. The J gene is TRBJ2-3, the V gene TRBV12-3 or TRBV12-4, with TRBD2 matching 8 bases. The sample taken for sequencing was sorted CD4+, CD8+, or CD8+CD57+ T cells (not recorded which) from PBMCs. This CDR3 is CASSFLSSGLRDTQYF. The CDR3 DNA reads as TGTGCCAGCAGTTTTCTGTCTAGCGGGCTCCGTGATACGCAGTATTTT.